This section outlines one TCR beta chain sequence together with its context. The source of the sample is a study of CD8 T cells in Susac syndrome. cDNA came from about 0.46 to 1 ug RNA primed by random hexamers. Amplification of the TCR beta CDR3 was carried out by immunoSEQ multiplex PCR, which spanned a total of 54 Vbeta and 13 Jbeta segments. TCRdb re-called the immunoSEQ multiplex PCR reads through MiXCR, storing one row per CDR3 protein. Here the sample spans 200,000 or so distinct CDR3 sequences, around nine tenths being singletons. TEMRA cells were FACS-enriched, while CD8+ and CD4+ T cells were negatively isolated. Per the germline V gene, CDR1 is SGHAT and CDR2 is FQDESV (reference sequence). Trimming took 0 bases from V and 1 from J; bases not matched to a gene: 2. This CDR3 spans 16 amino acids.

V usage is TRBV11-1 and J usage is TRBJ1-1; 10 bases align to TRBD1. Material: CD8+ T cells from PBMCs. The TCR comes from a human donor with multiple sclerosis. The CDR3 is CASSLAWTGGNTEAFF. DNA for the CDR3: TGTGCCAGCAGCTTAGCCTGGACAGGGGGGAACACTGAAGCTTTCTTT.